Below are 25 T cell receptor beta chains sequenced from a single sample in a study of shared clonotypes between healthy human individuals. Clones were read by immunoSEQ multiplex PCR, and TCRdb kept only the in-frame ones, dropping some. The data hold just over 2,000,000 clones, with about 95% observed a single time. The naive CD8 subset, CD45RO-negative cells positively selected for CCR7, excluded terminally differentiated effector memory CD45RA+ cells. The specimen was naive CD8+ T cells sorted from blood. Every receptor here comes from a man between 18 and 35 years old in good health.

The rearrangement links TRBV7-9 to TRBJ2-3; no reliable D call. The CDR3 is 15 residues long. Trimming took 2 bases from V and 5 from J, leaving 14 bases between them. Germline CDR1 SEHNR, CDR2 FQNEAQ (reference sequence). CDR3 loop: CASSLFYSGGDTQYF. In DNA form, the CDR3 reads TGTGCCAGCAGCTTATTCTACTCCGGCGGAGATACGCAGTATTTT.

The chain links TRBV2 to TRBJ1-6; D is perhaps TRBD1 (5 bases). The CDR3 runs to 15 residues. Per germline, CDR1 SNHLY and CDR2 FYNNEI. Trimming took 3 bases from V and 14 from J, leaving 20 bases between them. Written as DNA, the CDR3 is TGTGCCAGCAGTGATATAGTGGGGACGGACGGTTCCCTCCACTTT. Its protein product is CASSDIVGTDGSLHF. The full variable domain, completed using reference TRBV2 and TRBJ1-6, is EPEVTQTPSHQVTQMGQEVILRCVPISNHLYFYWYRQILGQKVEFLVSFYNNEISEKSEIFDDQFSVERPDGSNFTLKIRSTKLEDSAMYFCASSDIVGTDGSLHFGNGTRLTVT.

On this clone itself: The sample has other DNA sequences that encode this CDR3 too. The V and J genes are TRBV10-3 and TRBJ2-5, with D perhaps matching TRBD2 (7 bases). The CDR3 length is 13 residues. The V end was cut by 4 bases, the J end by 5 bases, with 11 bases between. Germline loops: CDR1 ENHRY, CDR2 SYGVKD. The CDR3 sequence is CAISVTGGETQYF. The DNA of the CDR3 is TGTGCCATCAGTGTTACGGGGGGCGAGACCCAGTACTTC.

The V call is TRBV13, the J call TRBJ2-1, with 11 bases identical to TRBD2. CDR3 length: 14 residues. In germline, CDR1 is PRHDT, CDR2 FYEKMQ (reference sequence). Trimming removed 3 bases from V and 16 bases from J; junction bases left unmatched: 11. CDR3 bases: TGTGCCAGCAGCTTGGGTGTGGTAGCGGGGGGGCGATTCTTC. This encodes CASSLGVVAGGRFF.

This chain uses TRBV7-9 with TRBJ2-1, with D hard to call. V was trimmed by 5 bases and J by 10 bases, leaving 12 bases between them. CDR1 and CDR2 from the germline V gene are SEHNR and FQNEAQ (reference sequence). This CDR3 has 12 residues. The CDR3 reads CASSKMSIEQFF. The CDR3 bases are TGTGCCAGCAGCAAGATGTCTATCGAGCAGTTCTTC.

The CDR3 DNA sequence: TGCGCCAGCAGCCAACAACAGGATTACGAGCAGTACTTC. Amino acid sequence: CASSQQQDYEQYF. This rearrangement joins TRBV4-1 to TRBJ2-7; perhaps TRBD1 as D (5 bases). The germline V and J ends were trimmed by 2 bases and 4 bases, with 9 bases remaining between them. This CDR3 is 13 amino acids long. CDR1 is MGHRA and CDR2 is YSYEKL in the germline V gene.

This rearrangement joins TRBV27 to TRBJ2-1, with TRBD2 matching over 8 bases. Trimming cost V 10 bases and J 8 bases; bases outside gene matches: 13. Germline lookup yields CDR1 MNHEY and CDR2 SMNVEV (reference sequence). CDR3 length equals 14 residues. CDR3 bases: TGTGCCATTGGGCGGCGGGGGGCCCCGGATGAGCAGTTCTTC. Translation: CAIGRRGAPDEQFF.

The V gene is TRBV5-1, the J gene TRBJ2-1; 7 bases line up with TRBD2. The V gene end was trimmed by 2 bases and the J gene end by 5 bases; junction bases not matched to a gene: 22. The germline V gene encodes CDR1 SGHRS and CDR2 YFSETQ. There are 20 residues in the CDR3. The CDR3 region is CASSFFLSYAAGLLDNEQFF. The CDR3 DNA follows: TGCGCCAGCAGCTTCTTCTTGTCCTACGCGGCGGGACTATTGGACAATGAGCAGTTCTTC.

The chain employs TRBV11-2 and TRBJ2-6; D remains ambiguous. The CDR3 contains 15 residues. From germline, CDR1 is SGHAT and CDR2 FQNNGV. The germline V and J ends were trimmed by 5 bases and 2 bases, with 10 bases remaining between them. CDR3 in DNA: TGTGCCAGCAGCCAACACAGTACTGGGGCCAACGTCCTGACTTTC. As protein: CASSQHSTGANVLTF. Together with reference TRBV11-2 and TRBJ2-6, the CDR3 gives the full variable domain: EAGVAQSPRYKIIEKRQSVAFWCNPISGHATLYWYQQILGQGPKLLIQFQNNGVVDDSQLPKDRFSAERLKGVDSTLKIQPAKLEDSAVYLCASSQHSTGANVLTFGAGSRLTVL.

This clone was seen a single time. Other DNA sequences in this specimen translate into the identical CDR3. The gene calls are TRBV19 and TRBJ2-7, with D unclear. Germline lookup yields CDR1 LNHDA and CDR2 SQIVND (reference sequence). The V end lost 6 bases, the J end lost 1 base, and 10 bases lay between the germline ends. This CDR3 spans 13 amino acids. The CDR3 loop is CASRGSGSYEQYF. The CDR3 bases are TGTGCCAGTAGGGGATCTGGGTCCTACGAGCAGTACTTC.

The V call is TRBV27, the J call TRBJ1-1, with a possible D match to TRBD1 (5 bases). V lost 5 bases and J 3 bases, leaving 19 bases between the germline ends. This CDR3 is 16 amino acids long. Germline V lookup: CDR1 MNHEY, CDR2 SMNVEV (reference sequence). The CDR3 DNA is TGTGCCAGCAGTCCGTCGGGGGGGGAAGTCTACACTGAAGCTTTCTTT. As protein: CASSPSGGEVYTEAFF.

The J gene is TRBJ2-1, the V gene TRBV27; 9 bases match TRBD1. This CDR3 has 16 residues. Trimming cost V 0 bases and J 5 bases; bases outside gene matches: 5. Germline values: CDR1 MNHEY, CDR2 SMNVEV (reference sequence). CDR3 nucleotides: TGTGCCAGCAGTTTATCCCTCGGGACAGGGAACAATGAGCAGTTCTTC. Amino acids: CASSLSLGTGNNEQFF.

The chain joins TRBV27 to TRBJ1-4; D unresolved. Trimming stripped 6 bases from V and 4 bases from J, with 9 bases between. Germline V CDR1 and CDR2: MNHEY, SMNVEV (reference sequence). The CDR3 has 13 residues. CDR3 nucleotides: TGTGCCAGCAGATCCAGTAATAATGAAAAACTGTTTTTT. Translation: CASRSSNNEKLFF.

This chain joins TRBV10-1 and TRBJ2-2, with TRBD2 identical over 7 bases. CDR1 and CDR2 (germline): WNHNN, SYGVQD (reference sequence). The CDR3 is 15 amino acids. The J segment lost 3 bases and the V segment lost 8 bases, leaving 9 bases of the junction unmatched. CDR3 coding DNA: TGCGCCAGCTACAGATGGGGGGGAGACACCGGGGAGCTGTTTTTT. This encodes CASYRWGGDTGELFF.

The chain has TRBV4-3 and TRBJ2-7, with TRBD2 identical over 7 bases. CDR1 LGHNA and CDR2 YSLEER come from the germline V gene. The CDR3 runs 15 residues. V trimming: 1 base; J trimming: 5 bases; junction bases outside the gene matches: 8. The CDR3 loop reads CASSQVVSGGDEQYF. DNA for the CDR3: TGCGCCAGCAGCCAAGTGGTATCGGGAGGAGACGAGCAGTACTTC.

As for this clone: The identical CDR3 is also encoded by other nucleotide sequences in the sample. The chain couples TRBV28 to TRBJ2-7; 10 nucleotides align to TRBD2. The CDR3 sequence is 14 residues long. The germline CDR1 and CDR2 sequences are MDHEN and SYDVKM. V was pared by 3 bases and J by 5 bases, with 4 bases of the junction left unmatched. CDR3 loop: CASSFRLAGDEQYF. CDR3 nucleotides: TGTGCCAGCAGTTTCAGGCTAGCGGGAGACGAGCAGTACTTC. The whole variable domain, filled in from reference TRBV28 and TRBJ2-7, reads DVKVTQSSRYLVKRTGEKVFLECVQDMDHENMFWYRQDPGLGLRLIYFSYDVKMKEKGDIPEGYSVSREKKERFSLILESASTNQTSMYLCASSFRLAGDEQYFGPGTRLTVT.

V is TRBV7-9 and J is TRBJ2-2; the D is unclear. CDR1 and CDR2 from the germline V gene are SEHNR and FQNEAQ (reference sequence). The CDR3 loop spans 16 amino acids. The V and J ends lost 5 bases and 3 bases respectively, with 16 bases between them. CDR3 DNA: TGTGCCAGCAGCCCCCGACCAAAGATGGACACCGGGGAGCTGTTTTTT. This sequence encodes CASSPRPKMDTGELFF.

Concerning this clone itself: Additional DNA sequences in this sample encode the identical CDR3. V and J are TRBV7-9 and TRBJ2-5; no definite D call. CDR1 and CDR2 from the germline V gene are SEHNR and FQNEAQ (reference sequence). This CDR3 comprises 13 residues. Trimming pared 2 bases from V and 2 bases from J, leaving 6 bases between. As DNA, the CDR3 is TGTGCCAGCAGCTTATCCGAGCAAGAGACCCAGTACTTC. This codes for CASSLSEQETQYF.

V is TRBV5-6 and J is TRBJ2-1; D is possibly TRBD2 (5 bases). Germline V lookup: CDR1 SGHDT, CDR2 YYEEEE. The ends were cut back, 3 bases at V and 6 bases at J, with 16 bases in the middle. This CDR3 comprises 15 residues. The CDR3 spells CASSSRWGVGNEQFF. CDR3 nucleotide sequence: TGTGCCAGCAGCTCCCGTTGGGGAGTGGGCAATGAGCAGTTCTTC.

This clone was picked up one time. Just one base apart from a much larger clone, this may be a read error. This chain links TRBV2 with TRBJ1-1, with D perhaps matching TRBD1 (5 bases). V was clipped by 9 bases and J by 3 bases, with 11 bases between them. The CDR3 runs to 12 residues. Germline loops: CDR1 SNHLY, CDR2 FYNNEI. This chain's CDR3 is CARRGGDTEAFF. The CDR3 nucleotides are TGTGCCAGAAGGGGCGGGGACACTGAAGCTTTCTTT. The full variable domain, its missing parts supplied by reference TRBV2 and TRBJ1-1, is EPEVTQTPSHQVTQMGQEVILRCVPISNHLYFYWYRQILGQKVEFLVSFYNNEISEKSEIFDDQFSVERPDGSNFTLKIRSTKLEDSAMYFCARRGGDTEAFFGQGTRLTVV.

The V call is TRBV5-1, the J call TRBJ1-4; possibly TRBD1 for D (5 bases). The germline V gene encodes CDR1 SGHRS and CDR2 YFSETQ. This CDR3 region has 16 residues. With 0 bases removed from V and 3 bases from J, the gap between germline ends came to 12 bases. In nucleotides, the CDR3 is TGCGCCAGCAGCTTGGCCCCAGGGACGGCTAATGAAAAACTGTTTTTT. This sequence encodes CASSLAPGTANEKLFF. The whole variable domain, filled in from reference TRBV5-1 and TRBJ1-4, reads KAGVTQTPRYLIKTRGQQVTLSCSPISGHRSVSWYQQTPGQGLQFLFEYFSETQRNKGNFPGRFSGRQFSNSRSEMNVSTLELGDSALYLCASSLAPGTANEKLFFGSGTQLSVL.

This clone was observed a handful of times. Other nucleotide sequences in the sample specify the same CDR3. This chain links TRBV9 with TRBJ2-2; no firm D call. Trimming pared 2 bases from V and 6 bases from J, leaving 2 bases between. This CDR3 has 11 amino acids. Looked up from germline, CDR1 is SGDLS and CDR2 is YYNGEE. The CDR3 loop is CASSVAGELFF. CDR3 DNA sequence: TGTGCCAGCAGCGTCGCCGGGGAGCTGTTTTTT.

This clone appeared a few times. This sequence joins TRBV10-2 and TRBJ1-1; D is ambiguous. Germline CDR1 reads WSHSY; CDR2 reads SAAADI. V was trimmed by 4 bases and J by 4 bases, leaving 13 bases between them. The CDR3 is 14 amino acids. The CDR3 nucleotides are TGCGCCAGCAGTGCCGGGATCACGAGCACTGAAGCTTTCTTT. Translated, it gives CASSAGITSTEAFF.

On this clone: The identical CDR3 is also encoded by other nucleotide sequences in the sample. V usage is TRBV27 and J usage is TRBJ2-7, with D unresolved. The CDR3 contains 13 residues. Germline lookup yields CDR1 MNHEY and CDR2 SMNVEV (reference sequence). V lost 8 bases and J lost 2, with 13 bases in between. CDR3 in amino acids: CASSPHLTYEQYF. In nucleotides, the CDR3 is TGTGCCAGCTCCCCCCACTTAACCTACGAGCAGTACTTC.

The chain's CDR3 is CASSQDPAPGETDTQYF. In nucleotides, the CDR3 is TGCGCCAGCAGCCAAGATCCGGCTCCGGGAGAGACAGATACGCAGTATTTT. This chain uses TRBV4-3 with TRBJ2-3, with D possibly matching TRBD2 (6 bases). CDR3 size: 17 residues. Per the germline V gene, CDR1 is LGHNA and CDR2 is YSLEER. Trimming shortened V by 0 bases and J by 3 bases, and 16 bases separated the two germline ends.